This T cell receptor (beta chain) was sequenced during a study of OX40 agonist ivuxolimab in advanced cancers. Study background: Patients enrolled in dose escalation were diagnosed with hepatocellular carcinoma, melanoma, renal cell or head and neck cancer.

TCRdb's table, derived via immunoSEQ multiplex PCR, lists solely in-frame clones and lacks some. Among some 70,000 clones listed, around 86% were seen once. This CDR3 comprises 12 residues. The V segment lost 10 bases and the J segment 2 bases; nucleotides outside the gene matches: 4. Germline values: CDR1 MNHNY, CDR2 SVGAGI (reference sequence). The sample consisted of CD4+ or CD8+ T cells sorted from blood, taken in a trial of the OX40 agonist ivuxolimab. This receptor was identified in an adult with an advanced solid tumor such as melanoma, head and neck, liver or kidney cancer. The genes are TRBV6-6 and TRBJ1-2; 7 positions match TRBD1. CDR3 DNA sequence: TGTGCCACCAAACAGGGGAACTATGGCTACACCTTC. This translates into CATKQGNYGYTF.